This T cell receptor beta chain was documented in a study of cytomegalovirus exposure and HLA in healthy donors. The V and J ends lost 4 bases and 3 bases, in that order; junction bases with no gene match: 10. Germline V CDR1 and CDR2: SGHTS, YDEGEE. This CDR3 spans 16 amino acids. In this sample, this clone turned up a few times. Its cognate antigen is unknown. The PCR was carried out with 60 Vbeta primers and 13 Jbeta primers. TCRdb's table, derived via immunoSEQ multiplex PCR, lists solely in-frame clones and lacks some. The table includes roughly 120,000 clones, around 70% detected once. Study-level points and caveats: A later analysis found that most CMV-associated TCR beta chains appeared HLA-restricted. In terms of immune exposure information, only CMV serostatus was available. An ancestry cluster, one associated with Asian ancestry, reportedly showed fewer N-insertions than the approximately 670-donor mean in a later analysis. A link between a missense DCLRE1C variant and TCR beta V- and J-gene trimming emerged from a later analysis.

The sample consisted of PBMCs. V is TRBV5-8 and J is TRBJ2-3; TRBD1 matches 8 bases. This clonotype was obtained from a man aged 25 to 40 in good health and CMV-seropositive. The CDR3 bases are TGTGCCAGCAGCATTGGACAGGGCGGAGAGACAGATACGCAGTATTTT. It encodes CASSIGQGGETDTQYF.